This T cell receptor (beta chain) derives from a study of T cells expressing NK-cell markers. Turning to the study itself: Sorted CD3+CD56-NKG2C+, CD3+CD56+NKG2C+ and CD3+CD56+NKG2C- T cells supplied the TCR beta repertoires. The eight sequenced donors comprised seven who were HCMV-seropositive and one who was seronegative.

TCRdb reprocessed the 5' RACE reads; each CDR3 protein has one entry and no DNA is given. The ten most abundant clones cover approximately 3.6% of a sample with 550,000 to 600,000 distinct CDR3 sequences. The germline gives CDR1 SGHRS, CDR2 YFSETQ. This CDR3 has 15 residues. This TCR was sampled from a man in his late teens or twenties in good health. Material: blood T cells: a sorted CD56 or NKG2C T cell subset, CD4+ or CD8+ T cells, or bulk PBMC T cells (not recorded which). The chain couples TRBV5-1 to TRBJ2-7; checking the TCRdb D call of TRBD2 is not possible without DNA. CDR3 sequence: CASSLALDLNYEQYF.